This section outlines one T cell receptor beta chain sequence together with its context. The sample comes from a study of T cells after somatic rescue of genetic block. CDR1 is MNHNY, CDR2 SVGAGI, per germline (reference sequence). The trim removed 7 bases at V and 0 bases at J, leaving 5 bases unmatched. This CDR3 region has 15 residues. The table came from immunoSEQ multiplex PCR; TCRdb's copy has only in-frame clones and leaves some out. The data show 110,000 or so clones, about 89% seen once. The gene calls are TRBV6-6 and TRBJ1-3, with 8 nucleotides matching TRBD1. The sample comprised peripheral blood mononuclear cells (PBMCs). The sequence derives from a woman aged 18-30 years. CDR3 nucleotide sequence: TGTGCCAGCACTAGACAGGGGCCCTCTGGAAACACCATATATTTT. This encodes CASTRQGPSGNTIYF.